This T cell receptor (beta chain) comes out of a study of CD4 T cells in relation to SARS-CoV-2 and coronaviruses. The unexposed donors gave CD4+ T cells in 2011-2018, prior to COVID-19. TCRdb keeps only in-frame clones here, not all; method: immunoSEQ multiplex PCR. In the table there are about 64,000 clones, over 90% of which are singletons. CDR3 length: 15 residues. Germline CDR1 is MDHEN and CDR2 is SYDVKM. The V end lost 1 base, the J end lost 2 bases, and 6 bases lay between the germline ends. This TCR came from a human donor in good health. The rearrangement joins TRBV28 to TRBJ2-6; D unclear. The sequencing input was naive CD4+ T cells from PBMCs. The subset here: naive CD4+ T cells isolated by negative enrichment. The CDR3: CASSLFGPGANVLTF. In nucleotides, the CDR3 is TGTGCCAGCAGTTTATTTGGGCCTGGGGCCAACGTCCTGACTTTC.